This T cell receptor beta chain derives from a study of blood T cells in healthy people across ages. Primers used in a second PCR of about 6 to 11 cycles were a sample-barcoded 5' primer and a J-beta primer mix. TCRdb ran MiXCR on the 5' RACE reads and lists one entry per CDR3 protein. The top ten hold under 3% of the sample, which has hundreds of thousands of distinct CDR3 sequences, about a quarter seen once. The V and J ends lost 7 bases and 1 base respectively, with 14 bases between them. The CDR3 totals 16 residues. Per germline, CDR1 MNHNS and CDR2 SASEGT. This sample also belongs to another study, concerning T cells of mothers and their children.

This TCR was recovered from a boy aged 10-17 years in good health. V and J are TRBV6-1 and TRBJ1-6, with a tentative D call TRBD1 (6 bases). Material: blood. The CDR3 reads CASMPKRGSYNSPLHF. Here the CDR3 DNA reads TGTGCCAGCATGCCTAAGAGGGGGTCCTATAATTCACCCCTCCACTTT.